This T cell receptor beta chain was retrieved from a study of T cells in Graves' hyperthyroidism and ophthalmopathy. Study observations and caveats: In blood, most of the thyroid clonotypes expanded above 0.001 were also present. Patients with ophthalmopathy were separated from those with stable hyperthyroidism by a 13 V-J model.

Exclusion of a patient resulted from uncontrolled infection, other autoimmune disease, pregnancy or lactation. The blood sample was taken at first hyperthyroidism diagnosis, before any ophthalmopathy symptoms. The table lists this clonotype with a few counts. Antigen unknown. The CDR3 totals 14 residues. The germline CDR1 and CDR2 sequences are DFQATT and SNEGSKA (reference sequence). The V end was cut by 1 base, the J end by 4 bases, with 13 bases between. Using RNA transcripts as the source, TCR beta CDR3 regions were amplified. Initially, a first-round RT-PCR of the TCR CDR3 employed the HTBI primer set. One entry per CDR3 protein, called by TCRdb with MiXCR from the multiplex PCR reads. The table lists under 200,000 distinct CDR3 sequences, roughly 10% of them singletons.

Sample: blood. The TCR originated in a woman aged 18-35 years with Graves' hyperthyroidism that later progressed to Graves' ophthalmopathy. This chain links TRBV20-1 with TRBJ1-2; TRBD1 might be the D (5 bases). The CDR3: CSARGRQPFYGYTF. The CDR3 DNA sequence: TGCAGTGCTAGAGGGCGACAGCCTTTCTATGGCTACACCTTC.